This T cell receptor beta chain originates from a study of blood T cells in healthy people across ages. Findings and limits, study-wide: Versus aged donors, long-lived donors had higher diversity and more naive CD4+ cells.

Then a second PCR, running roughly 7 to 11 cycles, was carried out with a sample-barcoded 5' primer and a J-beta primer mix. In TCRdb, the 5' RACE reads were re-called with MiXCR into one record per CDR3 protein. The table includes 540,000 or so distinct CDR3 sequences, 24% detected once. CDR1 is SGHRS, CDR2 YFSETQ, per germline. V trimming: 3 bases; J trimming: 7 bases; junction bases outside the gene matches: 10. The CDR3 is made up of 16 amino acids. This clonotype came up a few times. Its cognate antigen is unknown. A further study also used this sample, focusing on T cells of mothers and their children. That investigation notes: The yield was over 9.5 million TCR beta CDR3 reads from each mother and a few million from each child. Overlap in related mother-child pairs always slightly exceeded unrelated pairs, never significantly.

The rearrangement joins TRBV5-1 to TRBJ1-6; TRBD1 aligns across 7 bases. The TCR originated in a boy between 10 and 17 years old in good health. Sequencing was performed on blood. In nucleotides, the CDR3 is TGCGCCAGCAGCTCGGTGGGGACAGCAGGAAATTCACCCCTCCACTTT. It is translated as CASSSVGTAGNSPLHF.